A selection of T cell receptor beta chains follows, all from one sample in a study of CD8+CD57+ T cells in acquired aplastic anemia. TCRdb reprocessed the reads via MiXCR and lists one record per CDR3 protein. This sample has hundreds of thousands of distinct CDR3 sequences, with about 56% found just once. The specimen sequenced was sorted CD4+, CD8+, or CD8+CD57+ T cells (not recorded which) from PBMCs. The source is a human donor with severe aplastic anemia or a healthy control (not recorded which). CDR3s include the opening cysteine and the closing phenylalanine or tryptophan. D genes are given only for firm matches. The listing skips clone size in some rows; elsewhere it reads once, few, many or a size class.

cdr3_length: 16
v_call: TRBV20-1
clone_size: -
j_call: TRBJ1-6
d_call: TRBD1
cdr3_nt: TGCAGTGCTAGAGATAGTGTAGGACAGGGGAATTCACCCCTCCACTTT
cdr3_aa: CSARDSVGQGNSPLHF

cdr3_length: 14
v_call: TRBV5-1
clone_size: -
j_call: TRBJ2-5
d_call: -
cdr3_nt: TGCGCCAGCAGCCTTATAGCGGAGCAAGAGACCCAGTACTTC
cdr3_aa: CASSLIAEQETQYF

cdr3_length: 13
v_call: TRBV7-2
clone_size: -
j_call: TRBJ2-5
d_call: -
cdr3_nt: TGTGCCAGCAGCTACGGGATTGTGGAGACCCAGTACTTC
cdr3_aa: CASSYGIVETQYF

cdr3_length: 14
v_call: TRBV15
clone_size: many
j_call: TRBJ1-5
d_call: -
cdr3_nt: TGTGCCACCAGCTTAGACGGCTACAATCAGCCCCAGCATTTT
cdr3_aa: CATSLDGYNQPQHF

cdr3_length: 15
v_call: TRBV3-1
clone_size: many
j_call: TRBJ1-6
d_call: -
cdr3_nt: TGTGCCAGCAGCCAAGAGGGGGTGAGGAAGTCACCCCTCCACTTT
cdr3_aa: CASSQEGVRKSPLHF

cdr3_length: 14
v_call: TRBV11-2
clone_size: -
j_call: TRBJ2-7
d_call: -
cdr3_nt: TGTGCCAGCAGCTTCGGGGACTTGACCTACGAGCAGTACTTC
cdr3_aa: CASSFGDLTYEQYF

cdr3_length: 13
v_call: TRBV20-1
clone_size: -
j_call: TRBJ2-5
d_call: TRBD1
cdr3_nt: TGCAGGGTTAGGGCAGGGGGAGAAGAGACCCAGTACTTC
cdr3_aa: CRVRAGGEETQYF

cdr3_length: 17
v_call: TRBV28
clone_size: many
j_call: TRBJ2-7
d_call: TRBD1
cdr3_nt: TGTGCCAGCAGCGATTGGGACAGGGGAACTTCAGTCCGCGAGCAGTACTTC
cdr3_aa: CASSDWDRGTSVREQYF

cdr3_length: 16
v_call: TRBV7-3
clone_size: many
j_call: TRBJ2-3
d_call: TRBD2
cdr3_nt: TGTGCCAGCAGCTTAGGGGCCGGGACTAACACAGATACGCAGTATTTT
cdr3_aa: CASSLGAGTNTDTQYF

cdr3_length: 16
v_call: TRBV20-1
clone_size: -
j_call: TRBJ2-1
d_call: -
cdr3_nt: TGCAGTGCTAGAGATCCGGGTAGACCGGGGACTAATGAGCAGTTCTTC
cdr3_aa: CSARDPGRPGTNEQFF

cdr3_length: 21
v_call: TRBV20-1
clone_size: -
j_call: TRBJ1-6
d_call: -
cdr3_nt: TGCAGTGCTAGAGATTTTACTGGGACTAGCGGGGCCAGCTCCTATAATTCACCCCTCCACTTT
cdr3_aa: CSARDFTGTSGASSYNSPLHF

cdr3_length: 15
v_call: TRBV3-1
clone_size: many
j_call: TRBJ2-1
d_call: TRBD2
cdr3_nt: TGTGCCAGCAGCCCTTCAGCGGGGGGGCACCATGAGCAGTTCTTC
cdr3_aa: CASSPSAGGHHEQFF

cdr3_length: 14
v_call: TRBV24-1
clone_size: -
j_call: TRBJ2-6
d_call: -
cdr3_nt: TGTGCCACCAGTGCTGAACCTGGGGCCAACGTCCTGACTTTC
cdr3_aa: CATSAEPGANVLTF

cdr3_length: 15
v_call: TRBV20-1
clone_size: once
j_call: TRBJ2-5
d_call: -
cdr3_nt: TGCAGTGCGGGGCTCGGGGGCCGTGACCAAGAGACCCAGTACTTC
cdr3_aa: CSAGLGGRDQETQYF

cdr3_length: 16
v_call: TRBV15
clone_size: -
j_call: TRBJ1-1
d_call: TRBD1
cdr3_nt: TGTGCCACCAGCAGGATTACAGGGGCGTCGAACACTGAAGCTCTCTTT
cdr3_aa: CATSRITGASNTEALF

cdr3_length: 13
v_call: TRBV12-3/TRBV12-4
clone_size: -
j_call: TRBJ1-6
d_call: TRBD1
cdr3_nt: TGTGCCAGCAGTACGACAGGGTATTCACCCCTCCACTTT
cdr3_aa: CASSTTGYSPLHF

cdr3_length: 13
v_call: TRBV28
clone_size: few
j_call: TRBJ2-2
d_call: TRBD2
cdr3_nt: TGTGCCAGTAGCGGGGGTGACACCGGGGAGCTGTTTTTT
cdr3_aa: CASSGGDTGELFF

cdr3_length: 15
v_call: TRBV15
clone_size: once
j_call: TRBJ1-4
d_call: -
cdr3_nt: TGTGCCACCAGCAGATACAGGGCCAGTAATGAAAAACTGTTTTTT
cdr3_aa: CATSRYRASNEKLFF

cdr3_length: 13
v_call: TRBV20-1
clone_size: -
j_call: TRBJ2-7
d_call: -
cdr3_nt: TGCAGTGCTAGAGGGGGGTTCTCCTACGAGCAGTACTTC
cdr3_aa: CSARGGFSYEQYF

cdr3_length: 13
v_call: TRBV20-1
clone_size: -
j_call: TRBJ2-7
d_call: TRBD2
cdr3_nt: TGCAGTGCTGTTAGCGGGGGGGCCTACGAGCAGTACTTC
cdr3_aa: CSAVSGGAYEQYF

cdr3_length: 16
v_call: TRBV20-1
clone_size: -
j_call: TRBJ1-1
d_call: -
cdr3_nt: TGCAGTGCTAGAGATCGGAAGTTCGCCCGGGACACTGAAGCTTTCTTT
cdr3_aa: CSARDRKFARDTEAFF

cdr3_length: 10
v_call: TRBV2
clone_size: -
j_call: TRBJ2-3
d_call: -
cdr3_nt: TGTGCCAGCAAAGGTGATACGCAGTATTTT
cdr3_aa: CASKGDTQYF

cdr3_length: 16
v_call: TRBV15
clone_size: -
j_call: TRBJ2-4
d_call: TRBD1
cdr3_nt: TGTGCCACCAGCTCCCGGGACAGTCTAGCCAAAAACATTCAGTACTTC
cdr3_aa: CATSSRDSLAKNIQYF

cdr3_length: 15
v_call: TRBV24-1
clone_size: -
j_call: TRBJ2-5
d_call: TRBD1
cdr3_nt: TGTGCCACCAGTGACCAGACAGGGAATGAAGAGACCCAGTACTTC
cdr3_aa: CATSDQTGNEETQYF

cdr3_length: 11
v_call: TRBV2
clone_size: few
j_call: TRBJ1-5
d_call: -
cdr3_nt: TGTGCCAGCGGGGTTAATCAGCCCCAGCATTTT
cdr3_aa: CASGVNQPQHF

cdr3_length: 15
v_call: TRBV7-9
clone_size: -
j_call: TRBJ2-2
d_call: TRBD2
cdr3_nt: TGTGCCAGCAGCTTACGACTAGCGAACACCGGGGAGCTGTCTTTT
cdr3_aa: CASSLRLANTGELSF

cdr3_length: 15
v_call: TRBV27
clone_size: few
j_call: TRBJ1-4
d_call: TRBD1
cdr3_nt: TGTGCCAGCAGTCTCAGGACAGGGGGTTTTGAAAAACTGTTTTTT
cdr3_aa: CASSLRTGGFEKLFF

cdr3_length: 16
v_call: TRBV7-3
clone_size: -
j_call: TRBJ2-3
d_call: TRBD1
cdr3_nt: TGTGCCAGCAGCTTATTGGGACAGGGGGTTGCAGATACGCAGTATTTT
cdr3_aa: CASSLLGQGVADTQYF

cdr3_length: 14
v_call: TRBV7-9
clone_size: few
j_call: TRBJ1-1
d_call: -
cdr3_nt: TGTGCCAGCAGCCCGGCGGCCAGTAACACTGAAGCTTTCTTT
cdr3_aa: CASSPAASNTEAFF

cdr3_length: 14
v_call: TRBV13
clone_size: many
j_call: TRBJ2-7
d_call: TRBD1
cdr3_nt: TGTGCCAGCAGCGCCAACAGGGGGCCTCTCGAGCAGTACTTC
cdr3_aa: CASSANRGPLEQYF

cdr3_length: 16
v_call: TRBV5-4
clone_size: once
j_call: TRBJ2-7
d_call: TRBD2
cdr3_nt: TGTGCCAGCAGCTTTGGACTAGCGGGGGGACGGGACGAGCAGTACTTC
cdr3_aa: CASSFGLAGGRDEQYF

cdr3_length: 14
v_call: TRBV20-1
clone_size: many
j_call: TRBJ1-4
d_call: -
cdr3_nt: TGCAGTGCTAGAGATACCGGATCTAATGAAAAACTGTTTTTT
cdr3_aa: CSARDTGSNEKLFF

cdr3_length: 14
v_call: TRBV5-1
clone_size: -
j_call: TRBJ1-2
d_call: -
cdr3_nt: TGCGCCAGCAGCTTGGACGGGCGGGTGAATGGCTACACCTTC
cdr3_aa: CASSLDGRVNGYTF

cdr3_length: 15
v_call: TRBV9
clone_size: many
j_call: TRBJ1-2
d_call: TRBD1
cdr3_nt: TGTGCCAGCAGCTCGGGACAGGGAGGGAACTATGGCTACACCTTC
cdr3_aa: CASSSGQGGNYGYTF

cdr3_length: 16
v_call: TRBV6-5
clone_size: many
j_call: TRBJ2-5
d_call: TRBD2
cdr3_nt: TGTGCCAGCAGTTACCAAGTAGCGGGGACCCAAGAGACCCAGTACTTC
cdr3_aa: CASSYQVAGTQETQYF

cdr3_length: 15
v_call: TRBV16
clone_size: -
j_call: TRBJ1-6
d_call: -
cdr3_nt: TGTGCCAGCAGCCAAACGACCACCTATAATTCACCCCTCCACTTT
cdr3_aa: CASSQTTTYNSPLHF

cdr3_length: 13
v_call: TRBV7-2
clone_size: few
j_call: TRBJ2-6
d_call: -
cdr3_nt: TGTGCCAGCAAAAACTCTGGGGCCAACGTCCTGACTTTC
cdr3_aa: CASKNSGANVLTF

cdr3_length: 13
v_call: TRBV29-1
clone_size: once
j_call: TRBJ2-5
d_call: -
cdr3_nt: TGCAGCGTTGAGGGACACGGACAAGAGATCCAGTACTTC
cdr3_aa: CSVEGHGQEIQYF

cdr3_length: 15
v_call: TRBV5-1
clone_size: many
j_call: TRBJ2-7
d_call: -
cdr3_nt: TGCGCCAGCTCACTCACCGGGACCCCGAGCACCGAGCAGTACTTC
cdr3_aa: CASSLTGTPSTEQYF

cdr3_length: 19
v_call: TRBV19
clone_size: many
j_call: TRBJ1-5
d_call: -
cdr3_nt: TGTGCCAGTAGCCACACTCTACAGGGATCCCCGACGGGCAATCAGCCCCAGCATTTT
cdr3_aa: CASSHTLQGSPTGNQPQHF

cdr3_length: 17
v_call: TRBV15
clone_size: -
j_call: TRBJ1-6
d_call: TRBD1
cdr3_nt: TGTGCAACCAGCAGAGATCAAACAGGGACAGGGCAATCACCCCTCCACTTT
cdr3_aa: CATSRDQTGTGQSPLHF

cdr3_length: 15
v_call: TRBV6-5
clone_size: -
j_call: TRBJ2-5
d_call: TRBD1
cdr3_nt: TGTGCCAGCAGCCTGACAGGGACACCTCAAGAGACCCAGTACTTC
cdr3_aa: CASSLTGTPQETQYF

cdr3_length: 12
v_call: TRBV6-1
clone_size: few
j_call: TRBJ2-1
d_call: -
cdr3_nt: TGTGCCAGCCTGCGGCGCGGTTTGGGGCAGTTCTTC
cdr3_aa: CASLRRGLGQFF

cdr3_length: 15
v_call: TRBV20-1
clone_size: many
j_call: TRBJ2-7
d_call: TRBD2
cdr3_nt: TGCAGTGCTAGGACTAGCGGGGGACCTTCCTACGAGCAGTACTTC
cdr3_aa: CSARTSGGPSYEQYF

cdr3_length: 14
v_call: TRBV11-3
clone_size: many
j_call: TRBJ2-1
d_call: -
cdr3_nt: TGTGCCAGCAGCAGGGCAGGGGCTTATGGTGAGCAGTTCTTC
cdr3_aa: CASSRAGAYGEQFF

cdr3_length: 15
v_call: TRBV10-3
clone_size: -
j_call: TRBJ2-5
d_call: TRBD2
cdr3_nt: TGTGCCATCAGTGATCATAGCGGGGCCGGAGAGACCCAGTACTTC
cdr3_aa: CAISDHSGAGETQYF

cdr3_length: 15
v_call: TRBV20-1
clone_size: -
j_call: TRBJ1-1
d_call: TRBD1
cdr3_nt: TGCAGTGCAGATAACAGGGGCGTGGAGAACACTGAAGCTTTCTTT
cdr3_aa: CSADNRGVENTEAFF

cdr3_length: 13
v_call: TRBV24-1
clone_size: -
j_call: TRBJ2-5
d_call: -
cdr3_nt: TGTGCCACCAGTGATCCCGGGCGAGAGACCCAGTACTTC
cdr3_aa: CATSDPGRETQYF

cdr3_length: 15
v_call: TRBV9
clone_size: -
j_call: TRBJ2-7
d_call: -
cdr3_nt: TGTGCCAGCAGCGTAGTCCAGGTTCACTCCTACGAGCAGTACTTC
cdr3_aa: CASSVVQVHSYEQYF

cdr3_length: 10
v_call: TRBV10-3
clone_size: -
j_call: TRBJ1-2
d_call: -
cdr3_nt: TGTGCCATCAAGGGAGATGGCTACGCCTTC
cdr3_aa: CAIKGDGYAF

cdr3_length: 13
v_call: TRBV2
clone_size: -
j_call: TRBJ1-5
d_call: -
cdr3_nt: TGTGCCAGCACTGGAGATAGCAATCAGCCCCAGCATTTT
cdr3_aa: CASTGDSNQPQHF

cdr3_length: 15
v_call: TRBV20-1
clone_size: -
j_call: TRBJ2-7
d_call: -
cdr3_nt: TGCAGTGTTACCTGGACTCCCGGGACGACGCTGGGGCAGTACTTC
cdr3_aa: CSVTWTPGTTLGQYF

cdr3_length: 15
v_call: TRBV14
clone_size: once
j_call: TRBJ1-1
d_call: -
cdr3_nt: TGTGCCAGCAGCCAAATTGGGCAACGGATGAATGAAGCTTTCTTT
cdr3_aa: CASSQIGQRMNEAFF

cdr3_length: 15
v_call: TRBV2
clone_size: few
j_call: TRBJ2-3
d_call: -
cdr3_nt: TGTGCCAGCAGTGTAGGTTGGCCCGGCACAGATACGCAGTATTTT
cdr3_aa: CASSVGWPGTDTQYF

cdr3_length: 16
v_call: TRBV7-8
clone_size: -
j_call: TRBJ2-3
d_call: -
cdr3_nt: TGTGCCAGCAGCTTACTAGGCGGAGCCTCCACAGATACGCAGTATTTT
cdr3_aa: CASSLLGGASTDTQYF